These 19 T cell receptor beta chains came from one sample sequenced in a study of blood T cell repertoires in COVID-19. Some clones are missing from TCRdb's copy, which holds only in-frame ones; the method was immunoSEQ multiplex PCR. This table holds approximately 300,000 clones, approximately 89% found once. Source material: peripheral blood. These receptors originate from a woman in her twenties or thirties with COVID-19, enrolled during active disease.

The chain carries TRBV6-5 and TRBJ2-1; perhaps TRBD1 as D (5 bases). Trimming pared 2 bases from V and 6 bases from J, leaving 5 bases between. Germline V CDR1 and CDR2: MNHEY, SVGAGI. The CDR3 is made up of 12 amino acids. The CDR3: CASSYRGNEQFF. The CDR3 DNA follows: TGTGCCAGCAGTTACAGGGGCAATGAGCAGTTCTTC.

Only one count was recorded for this clone. The J gene is TRBJ2-3, the V gene TRBV28; 15 positions agree with TRBD2. CDR1 is MDHEN and CDR2 is SYDVKM in the germline V gene. The CDR3 consists of 19 residues. V trimming: 2 bases; J trimming: 5 bases; junction bases outside the gene matches: 11. The CDR3 loop reads CASSLVPPGLAGGQDTQYF. Here the CDR3 DNA reads TGTGCCAGCAGTTTAGTACCCCCTGGACTAGCGGGGGGGCAAGATACGCAGTATTTT.

This clone appeared a few times. The chain carries TRBV30 and TRBJ1-4; D is uncertain. Between the trimmed V and J ends, which lost 0 bases and 4 bases, there was a span of 18 bases. The CDR3 contains 17 residues. CDR1 and CDR2 (germline): GTSNPN, SVGIG (reference sequence). Written as DNA, the CDR3 is TGTGCCTGGAGTGTAGGGTGGGCCCGGGAGATTAATGAAAAACTGTTTTTT. It encodes CAWSVGWAREINEKLFF. Variable domain in full (rest from reference TRBV30 and TRBJ1-4): SQTIHQWPATLVQPVGSPLSLECTVEGTSNPNLYWYRQAAGRGLQLLFYSVGIGQISSEVPQNLSASRPQDRQFILSSKKLLLSDSGFYLCAWSVGWAREINEKLFFGSGTQLSVL.

The sample holds one count of this clone. V is TRBV7-9 and J is TRBJ2-5, with TRBD2 identical over 9 bases. The CDR3 has 13 residues. Germline CDR1 and CDR2: SEHNR and FQNEAQ (reference sequence). V lost 6 bases and J lost 5; bases outside the gene matches: 4. Written as DNA, the CDR3 is TGTGCCAGCAGGAGCGGGGGGACGGAGACCCAGTACTTC. It translates to CASRSGGTETQYF.

This clone was seen more than once but under ten times. This chain links TRBV6-7 with TRBJ2-7; tentative D call: TRBD2 (5 bases). TRBV6-7 carries the ORF label, with uncertain function. V lost 4 bases to trimming and J lost 4 bases, with 17 bases between them. This CDR3 has 15 amino acids. CDR3 sequence reads: CASSCPGYDTYEQYF. Here the CDR3 DNA reads TGTGCCAGCAGTTGTCCGGGGTACGATACTTACGAGCAGTACTTC.

The chain recombines TRBV6-5 with TRBJ2-2, with D perhaps TRBD1 (6 bases). Deletions cut 7 bases from V and 0 bases from J, with 9 bases between. Per germline, CDR1 MNHEY and CDR2 SVGAGI. The CDR3 runs 14 residues. Here the CDR3 DNA reads TGTGCCAGCATCAGGGGCACGAACACCGGGGAGCTGTTTTTT. It codes for CASIRGTNTGELFF.

Comment on this clone: Other DNA sequences in the sample encode the same CDR3. This sequence joins TRBV19 and TRBJ1-5; D gene ambiguous. The germline V gene encodes CDR1 LNHDA and CDR2 SQIVND (reference sequence). This CDR3 has 12 amino acids. V was pared by 6 bases and J by 1 base, with 4 bases between. The CDR3 DNA reads as TGTGCCAGTAGACAGAGCAATCAGCCCCAGCATTTT. Its protein is CASRQSNQPQHF.

The V call is TRBV7-8, the J call TRBJ2-3; TRBD2 matches 8 bases. The ends lost 3 bases at V and 1 base at J; junction bases unmatched: 6. This CDR3 contains 16 residues. Germline V gene lookup returns CDR1 SGHVS and CDR2 FQNEAQ. CDR3 coding DNA: TGTGCCAGCAGCTTGATTGCGGGGGGCGGCACAGATACGCAGTATTTT. Its protein product is CASSLIAGGGTDTQYF. Full variable domain (outside the CDR3, taken from reference TRBV7-8 and TRBJ2-3): GAGVSQSPRYKVAKRGQDVALRCDPISGHVSLFWYQQALGQGPEFLTYFQNEAQLDKSGLPSDRFFAERPEGSVSTLKIQRTQQEDSAVYLCASSLIAGGGTDTQYFGPGTRLTVL.

This clone was detected only once. This chain connects TRBV9 to TRBJ2-1; 11 bases fit TRBD2. Germline V gives CDR1 SGDLS, CDR2 YYNGEE. J was trimmed by 8 bases and V by 0 bases; bases with no gene match: 7. The CDR3 sequence is 16 residues long. CDR3 sequence (DNA): TGTGCCAGCAGCGTAGAGGGTAGCGGGGGGGACGATGAGCAGTTCTTC. Protein product: CASSVEGSGGDDEQFF. The complete variable domain, with remaining parts taken from reference TRBV9 and TRBJ2-1, reads DSGVTQTPKHLITATGQRVTLRCSPRSGDLSVYWYQQSLDQGLQFLIQYYNGEERAKGNILERFSAQQFPDLHSELNLSSLELGDSALYFCASSVEGSGGDDEQFFGPGTRLTVL.

This clone was found once. The chain couples TRBV28 to TRBJ1-5; 9 nucleotides agree with TRBD1. CDR1 and CDR2 (germline): MDHEN, SYDVKM. V shed 6 bases, J shed 5 bases, and the junction held 2 bases outside the gene matches. The CDR3 contains 13 residues. The CDR3 coding sequence is TGTGCCAGCAGGGGACAGGGTCATCAGCCCCAGCATTTT. It specifies CASRGQGHQPQHF.

As regards this clone: Other nucleotide sequences from this sample produce the same CDR3. This chain joins TRBV6-5 and TRBJ1-2, with TRBD1 identical over 8 bases. This CDR3 is 14 amino acids long. In germline, CDR1 is MNHEY, CDR2 SVGAGI. V was pared by 7 bases and J by 0 bases, with 4 bases of the junction left unmatched. The CDR3: CASNNRGTNYGYTF. The CDR3 region has the DNA TGTGCCAGCAATAACAGGGGGACTAACTATGGCTACACCTTC.

J is TRBJ2-2 and V is TRBV3-1 (or the pseudogene TRBV3-2), with 9 bases matching TRBD1. CDR1 is LGHDT and CDR2 is YNNKEL in the germline V gene (reference sequence). Losses at the gene ends were 8 bases for V and 5 bases for J; bases not matched to a gene: 6. The CDR3 is 14 amino acids. CDR3 loop: CASVPGQGTGELFF. The CDR3 coding sequence is TGTGCCAGCGTGCCGGGACAGGGTACCGGGGAGCTGTTTTTT.

The CDR3: CASTKSRGEAFF. CDR3 bases: TGTGCCAGTACTAAATCGAGGGGGGAAGCTTTCTTT. The rearrangement joins TRBV19 to TRBJ1-1; D perhaps matches TRBD1 (6 bases). Germline assignment: CDR1 LNHDA and CDR2 SQIVND (reference sequence). Trimming pared 7 bases from V and 8 bases from J, leaving 14 bases between. The CDR3 runs 12 residues.

V gene TRBV7-2 combines with J gene TRBJ1-2; D might be TRBD1 (5 bases). The CDR3 has 14 amino acids. Trimming took off 1 base at V and 7 bases at J, with 13 bases between the two ends. The V gene's germline CDR1 is SGHTA and CDR2 FQGNSA. CDR3 sequence: CASSLGGGARGYTF. In DNA, the CDR3 is TGTGCCAGCAGCTTAGGAGGCGGGGCTCGTGGCTACACCTTC. Using reference TRBV7-2 and TRBJ1-2 for the parts outside the CDR3, the full variable domain is GAGVSQSPSNKVTEKGKDVELRCDPISGHTALYWYRQSLGQGLEFLIYFQGNSAPDKSGLPSDRFSAERTGGSVSTLTIQRTQQEDSAVYLCASSLGGGARGYTFGSGTRLTVV.

V usage is TRBV20-1 and J usage is TRBJ2-1; 14 nucleotides agree with TRBD2. This CDR3 has 18 amino acids. CDR1 is DFQATT and CDR2 is SNEGSKA in the germline V gene (reference sequence). V was pared by 3 bases and J by 0 bases, with 7 bases of the junction left unmatched. In DNA form, the CDR3 reads TGCAGTGCTAGTGAAGGACTAGCGGGGGGACTCTCCTACAATGAGCAGTTCTTC. Translating gives CSASEGLAGGLSYNEQFF.

This chain links TRBV19 with TRBJ1-5; the match to TRBD1 covers 9 bases. CDR1 is LNHDA and CDR2 is SQIVND in the germline V gene (reference sequence). CDR3 size: 12 residues. The V and J ends lost 9 bases and 7 bases, in that order; junction bases with no gene match: 4. The chain's CDR3 is CASDRGGQPQHF. CDR3 sequence (DNA): TGTGCCAGCGACAGGGGGGGACAGCCCCAGCATTTT.

The chain uses TRBV7-8 and TRBJ1-1; D is uncertain. The V gene lost 1 base and the J gene lost 1 base, with 7 bases spanning the gap. The CDR3 length is 14 residues. Per germline, CDR1 SGHVS and CDR2 FQNEAQ. The CDR3 sequence: CASSLVLRNTEAFF. CDR3 in DNA: TGTGCCAGCAGCTTAGTTCTACGGAACACTGAAGCTTTCTTT.

The chain is built from TRBV27 and TRBJ1-5; 8 bases line up with TRBD1. Germline trimming cut 6 bases from V and 6 bases from J; bases unmatched to any gene: 4. In germline, CDR1 is MNHEY, CDR2 SMNVEV (reference sequence). This CDR3 is 13 amino acids long. CDR3 sequence: CASSRGLGQPQHF. DNA for the CDR3: TGTGCCAGCAGCAGGGGGCTCGGTCAGCCCCAGCATTTT.

The chain has TRBV7-9 and TRBJ2-5, with no clear D. Germline V gene lookup returns CDR1 SEHNR and CDR2 FQNEAQ (reference sequence). V shed 1 base and J shed 3 bases, with 6 bases lying between them. The CDR3 spans 13 residues. In DNA form, the CDR3 reads TGTGCCAGCAGCTTAGGGGCAGAAGAGACCCAGTACTTC. Translation: CASSLGAEETQYF.